The 17 T cell receptor beta chains below were found in one sample sequenced in a study of immune cell composition in non-small cell lung cancer. Normal lung was taken at the farthest possible site, at least 3 cm from tumour. The repertoire was sequenced with immunoSEQ multiplex PCR; TCRdb's copy has only in-frame clones and lacks some. Here the sample spans under 4,500 clones, around 80% being singletons. The sample consisted of non-adjacent lung tissue. These receptors were taken from a human donor with non-small cell lung cancer.

V usage is TRBV6-6 and J usage is TRBJ1-1; no firm D call. Per germline, CDR1 MNHNY and CDR2 SVGAGI (reference sequence). CDR3 size: 13 residues. Trimming left V 6 bases short and J 2 bases short, with 10 bases between. CDR3 amino acids: CASSLVRNTEAFF. The CDR3 coding sequence is TGTGCCAGCAGCCTCGTTCGTAACACTGAAGCTTTCTTT.

The CDR3 nucleotides are TGTGCCAGCAGCCAGCCCGGGACAGGGATTGGAAACACCATATATTTT. It codes for CASSQPGTGIGNTIYF. This sequence joins TRBV28 and TRBJ1-3, with TRBD1 matching over 9 bases. Germline V gene lookup returns CDR1 MDHEN and CDR2 SYDVKM. The CDR3 is made up of 16 amino acids. Germline trimming cut 6 bases from V and 3 bases from J; bases unmatched to any gene: 9.

The genes are TRBV19 and TRBJ1-1, with D possibly matching TRBD1 (5 bases). The V end lost 5 bases, the J end lost 7 bases, and 14 bases lay between the germline ends. This CDR3 region has 13 residues. From germline, CDR1 is LNHDA and CDR2 SQIVND (reference sequence). The CDR3 loop is CASSADSGNEAFF. CDR3 nucleotides: TGTGCCAGTAGTGCCGACAGTGGCAATGAAGCTTTCTTT. Full variable domain (remainder filled in from reference TRBV19 and TRBJ1-1): DGGITQSPKYLFRKEGQNVTLSCEQNLNHDAMYWYRQDPGQGLRLIYYSQIVNDFQKGDIAEGYSVSREKKESFPLTVTSAQKNPTAFYLCASSADSGNEAFFGQGTRLTVV.

The gene calls are TRBV29-1 and TRBJ1-5; D unclear. The CDR3 has 13 amino acids. Trimming took off 7 bases at V and 1 base at J, with 11 bases between the two ends. Germline CDR1 and CDR2: SQVTM and ANQGSEA. The CDR3 loop reads CSAQEGSNQPQHF. CDR3 in DNA: TGCAGCGCTCAGGAAGGCAGCAATCAGCCCCAGCATTTT. Together with reference TRBV29-1 and TRBJ1-5, the CDR3 gives the full variable domain: SAVISQKPSRDICQRGTSLTIQCQVDSQVTMMFWYRQQPGQSLTLIATANQGSEATYESGFVIDKFPISRPNLTFSTLTVSNMSPEDSSIYLCSAQEGSNQPQHFGDGTRLSIL.

The chain recombines TRBV4-1 with TRBJ2-3; tentative D call: TRBD2 (5 bases). The CDR3 length is 12 residues. Trimming took 3 bases from V and 9 from J, leaving 10 bases between them. The germline V gene encodes CDR1 MGHRA and CDR2 YSYEKL. The CDR3 nucleotides are TGCGCCAGCAGCCACCTACTAGGAACGCAGTATTTT. This translates into CASSHLLGTQYF.

This clone appeared a few times. The chain combines TRBV5-4 with TRBJ2-3; D is undetermined. Trimming removed 0 bases at V and 3 bases at J, with 5 bases between. Germline V gene lookup returns CDR1 SGHNT and CDR2 YYREEE (reference sequence). The CDR3 has 13 residues. The CDR3 nucleotides read TGTGCCAGCAGCTTGGACTATACAGATACGCAGTATTTT. It yields the protein CASSLDYTDTQYF. Complete variable domain (other parts from reference TRBV5-4 and TRBJ2-3): ETGVTQSPTHLIKTRGQQVTLRCSSQSGHNTVSWYQQALGQGPQFIFQYYREEENGRGNFPPRFSGLQFPNYSSELNVNALELDDSALYLCASSLDYTDTQYFGPGTRLTVL.

The chain has TRBV28 and TRBJ1-5; D gene ambiguous. The V end lost 5 bases, the J end lost 5 bases, and 13 bases lay between the germline ends. CDR3 length: 14 amino acids. Germline V gene lookup returns CDR1 MDHEN and CDR2 SYDVKM. In DNA, the CDR3 is TGTGCCAGCAGTCAAAGTAGTTTGGATCAGCCCCAGCATTTT. Translating gives CASSQSSLDQPQHF.

The J gene is TRBJ1-5, the V gene TRBV4-2, with 8 bases lining up with TRBD1. The V and J ends lost 0 bases and 2 bases, in that order; junction bases with no gene match: 0. CDR3 length: 15 residues. CDR1 is LGHNA and CDR2 is YNFKEQ in the germline V gene. The CDR3 region has the DNA TGTGCCAGCAGCCAAGACAGGGGGCGCAATCAGCCCCAGCATTTT. Translated: CASSQDRGRNQPQHF.

V gene TRBV11-2 combines with J gene TRBJ2-3, with TRBD1 matching 8 bases. V lost 1 base and J lost 4; bases outside the gene matches: 13. CDR1 SGHAT and CDR2 FQNNGV come from the germline V gene. This CDR3 has 18 residues. CDR3 sequence: CASSLAILAGGQPDTQYF. The CDR3 DNA is TGTGCCAGCAGCTTAGCTATCTTGGCAGGGGGCCAACCAGATACGCAGTATTTT.

J is TRBJ2-3 and V is TRBV11-2; 8 positions agree with TRBD1. This CDR3 region has 15 residues. The germline gives CDR1 SGHAT, CDR2 FQNNGV. V was clipped by 4 bases and J by 4 bases; unmatched bases: 7. The DNA for the CDR3 is TGTGCCAGCAGCTCTGGACAGGGTTGGGCAGATACGCAGTATTTT. Translation: CASSSGQGWADTQYF.

The J gene is TRBJ2-1, the V gene TRBV6-4, with TRBD2 matching 11 bases. V gave up 0 bases and J gave up 0 bases; unmatched junction bases: 7. The CDR3 is 19 residues long. Germline V gene lookup returns CDR1 MRHNA and CDR2 SNTAGT. The CDR3 loop is CASSDSGLAGGFSYNEQFF. The CDR3 nucleotides are TGTGCCAGCAGTGACTCAGGGCTAGCGGGAGGATTCTCCTACAATGAGCAGTTCTTC.

This clone is labeled medium-sized. This chain links TRBV5-6 with TRBJ1-2; D is unclear. Per the germline V gene, CDR1 is SGHDT and CDR2 is YYEEEE. This CDR3 has 16 residues. Trimming cost V 2 bases and J 4 bases, with 18 bases left between them. CDR3 sequence (DNA): TGTGCCAGCAGCTTAGATAGGGCAGGAGGCGTCTATGGCTACACCTTC. This gives the protein CASSLDRAGGVYGYTF.

This chain joins TRBV9 and TRBJ2-2, with TRBD1 identical over 7 bases. The germline CDR1 and CDR2 sequences are SGDLS and YYNGEE. Trimming cost V 1 base and J 2 bases; bases outside gene matches: 5. There are 16 residues in the CDR3. This chain's CDR3 is CASSVLRDRNTGELFF. In nucleotides, the CDR3 is TGTGCCAGCAGCGTACTCAGGGACAGAAACACCGGGGAGCTGTTTTTT.

The J gene is TRBJ2-1, the V gene TRBV15; 12 nucleotides align to TRBD2. Germline CDR1 and CDR2: LNHNV and YYDKDF (reference sequence). Trimming removed 6 bases from V and 4 bases from J; junction bases left unmatched: 7. The CDR3 contains 16 residues. The CDR3 protein is CATSRLAGVYYNEQFF. The CDR3 DNA sequence: TGTGCCACCAGTCGACTAGCGGGGGTCTATTACAATGAGCAGTTCTTC. Filled out from reference TRBV15 and TRBJ2-1, the complete variable domain reads DAMVIQNPRYQVTQFGKPVTLSCSQTLNHNVMYWYQQKSSQAPKLLFHYYDKDFNNEADTPDNFQSRRPNTSFCFLDIRSPGLGDTAMYLCATSRLAGVYYNEQFFGPGTRLTVL.

The chain recombines TRBV18 with TRBJ2-7, with unresolved D. This CDR3 contains 13 residues. Germline-derived CDR1 and CDR2 are KGHSH and LQKENI. The ends were cut back, 2 bases at V and 5 bases at J, with 10 bases in the middle. The CDR3 sequence is CASSPARYHEQYF. In nucleotides, the CDR3 is TGTGCCAGCTCACCAGCCCGCTACCACGAGCAGTACTTC.

This rearrangement joins TRBV9 to TRBJ2-3, with unresolved D. The CDR3 loop spans 14 amino acids. CDR1 and CDR2 (germline): SGDLS, YYNGEE. V lost 0 bases and J 2 bases, leaving 7 bases between the germline ends. Here the CDR3 reads CASSVVEITDTQYF. The CDR3 region has the DNA TGTGCCAGCAGCGTAGTAGAGATCACAGATACGCAGTATTTT.

The rearrangement links TRBV9 to TRBJ2-2, with D uncertain. The length of the CDR3 is 12 residues. CDR1 is SGDLS, CDR2 YYNGEE, per germline. Deletions cut 4 bases from V and 4 bases from J, with 5 bases between. The CDR3 DNA reads TGTGCCAGCAGCCCCGGCACCGGGGAGCTGTTTTTT. This translates into CASSPGTGELFF.